This section outlines one TCR beta chain sequence together with its context. V lost 6 bases and J lost 3; bases outside the gene matches: 10. The CDR3 consists of 15 residues. The germline V gene encodes CDR1 MNHEY and CDR2 SMNVEV (reference sequence). Measured with immunoSEQ multiplex PCR; TCRdb has only the in-frame clones, and not every one. The sample contains 150,000 to 200,000 clones, over 85% of which appear only once. The data were taken from a study of blood T cell repertoires in COVID-19. For the study at large: COVID-19 samples, acute and convalescent, were from the United States, Italy and Spain. PBMCs, B-cell-depleted T cells, or T cells were the source of the cDNA or gDNA that made up the material.

This clonotype was sampled from a woman aged 55-70 years with COVID-19, enrolled during active disease. The rearrangement links TRBV27 to TRBJ1-2; the match to TRBD1 covers 7 bases. Sequencing was performed on peripheral blood. The CDR3 coding sequence is TGTGCCAGCAGAAGGGGGCAGGGAGATTACTATGGCTACACCTTC. It codes for CASRRGQGDYYGYTF.